The rows below give T cell receptor beta chains drawn from one sample of a study of blood T cell repertoires in COVID-19. Generated by immunoSEQ multiplex PCR, the TCRdb table keeps only in-frame clones and is missing some. The data show roughly 120,000 clones, about nine tenths seen once. The specimen sequenced was peripheral blood. All receptors derive from a human donor with active COVID-19. The donor label of this sample is uncertain. The conserved cysteine and the conserved F or W are not part of the CDR3 here.

V	J	CDR3
TRBV2	TRBJ1-1	ASSEFRGTEAF
TRBV2	TRBJ1-3	ASRPRAGNTIY
TRBV5-6	TRBJ2-7	ASSKPGHGAYEQY
TRBV7-9	TRBJ2-3	ASSPVRASGGGTQY
TRBV5-4	TRBJ2-3	ASSQRLVVSDTQY
TRBV5-1	TRBJ1-1	ASRIAGTANTEAF
TRBV27	TRBJ2-3	ASQMGLAGGYITDTQY
TRBV25-1	TRBJ2-7	ASSDYVGQGKYEQY
TRBV7-2	TRBJ1-6	ASSLTGQTSYNSPLH
TRBV12-3/TRBV12-4	TRBJ1-4	ASRTATEKLF
TRBV2	TRBJ2-1	ARGTASYNEQF
TRBV4-3	TRBJ1-3	ASSQLGGLGNTIY
TRBV28	TRBJ2-7	ASSLHNSYEQY
TRBV6-2/TRBV6-3	TRBJ1-3	ASSYAGNTIY
TRBV6-5	TRBJ2-2	ASREGLDDTGELF
TRBV5-1	TRBJ2-5	ASSLGQGVDQETQY
TRBV6-2/TRBV6-3	TRBJ2-1	ASSTPAGLLWNEQF
TRBV7-3	TRBJ2-3	ASSLSGGSTDTQY
TRBV29-1	TRBJ2-5	SVVYDSGVGETQY
TRBV5-8	TRBJ1-6	ASSLTGLWLGNSPLH
TRBV4-3	TRBJ2-1	ASSTGLAGWGEQF
TRBV27	TRBJ1-2	ASSLSFPTVYGYT
TRBV9	TRBJ1-3	ASGLTGGSGNTIY
TRBV4-3	TRBJ1-2	ASSQDTFTATNYGYT
TRBV2	TRBJ1-2	ASTRGTSGYYGYT
TRBV4-3	TRBJ2-3	ASSQDIIRTASTDTQY
TRBV2	TRBJ1-3	ASTDSKGAGRTIY
TRBV5-4	TRBJ1-1	ATLRGGRGDTEAF
TRBV7-2	TRBJ1-5	ASSVSGAGQPQH
TRBV11-2	TRBJ2-3	ASSTGLSTDTQY
TRBV18	TRBJ1-4	ASSPLQATNEKLF
TRBV30	TRBJ2-1	AWSGLGELSSYNEQF
TRBV6-1	TRBJ1-1	ASSELGGVNTEAF
TRBV11-2	TRBJ1-2	ASSFVRAHGYT
TRBV7-6	TRBJ2-3	ASSLLAANTDTQY
TRBV4-1	TRBJ2-3	ASSQDPSGGGTDTQY
TRBV7-6	TRBJ2-1	ASSLLGRTSGLLNEQF
TRBV4-3	TRBJ2-1	ASSQALLAGNEQF
TRBV10-3	TRBJ2-3	AISLNGGATDTQY
TRBV5-1	TRBJ2-3	ASSLALAADTQY
TRBV19	TRBJ2-3	ASGEKKPGTDTQY
TRBV19	TRBJ2-5	ASSIGGSQETQY
TRBV4-3	TRBJ1-3	ASSQDSGLSSGNTIY
TRBV10-3	TRBJ2-1	AISEGQGRDNEQF
TRBV5-6	TRBJ2-3	ASSYIIAGRADTQY
TRBV4-2	TRBJ2-3	ASSQDLLRASGAADTQY
TRBV5-1	TRBJ1-3	ASSLGGTGNTIY
TRBV12-5	TRBJ2-1	ASGFDHGRGSREQF
TRBV30	TRBJ1-5	AWSVAGQPQH
TRBV3-1/TRBV3-2	TRBJ2-3	ASSQDAFSRTGEGWDSTDTQY
TRBV7-9	TRBJ1-2	ASSDREYLGGYT
TRBV7-9	TRBJ2-7	ASSLVHRSYEQY
TRBV7-8	TRBJ1-1	ASKRWGETNTEAF
TRBV5-6	TRBJ1-1	ASSLERVLNTEAF
TRBV9	TRBJ2-3	ASSKGPDTQY
TRBV28	TRBJ2-3	ASSSQGVPTDTQY
TRBV4-2	TRBJ2-3	ASKTKSGWDTQY